This T cell receptor (beta chain) came from a study of radiation and T cells in renal cell carcinoma. Study-wide background: Nephrectomy followed 15 Gy stereotactic body radiation by 4 weeks. Study-level findings and limits: Pretreatment tumor biopsies were lacking, so baseline clonotypes are unknown.

On this clone itself: Its antigen is unknown. The sample carries other DNA sequences with the same CDR3.

The assay was immunoSEQ multiplex PCR, and TCRdb's table has in-frame clones only and misses some. The table lists some 130,000 clones, around four fifths of them singletons, with approximately 2% in the top ten. The time point denotes: blood 2 weeks post-SBRT. Noted treatment: 15 Gy SBRT to primary tumor, nephrectomy 4 weeks later. This CDR3 comprises 11 residues. Germline CDR1 and CDR2: SGHRS and YFSETQ. The ends were cut back, 4 bases at V and 4 bases at J, with 6 bases in the middle. This TCR derives from a woman aged 60-75 years with renal cell carcinoma. The sequences come from blood, collected from a patient whose treatment included radiotherapy and nephrectomy. This chain links TRBV5-1 with TRBJ2-7; D unclear. CDR3 residues: CASSLAYEQYF. CDR3 nucleotide sequence: TGCGCCAGCAGCCTCGCATACGAGCAGTACTTC.